The 14 T cell receptor beta chains below all came from one sample that was sequenced in a study of PD-1 blockade in classical Hodgkin lymphoma. Each patient experienced a relapse that followed autologous stem cell transplantation, and brentuximab vedotin exposure varied. Here immunoSEQ multiplex PCR was the method, and the copy in TCRdb shows in-frame clones only, minus some. The table includes tens of thousands of clones, about nine tenths detected once. Specimen: peripheral blood mononuclear cells (PBMCs), collected at baseline. The receptors originated from a human donor with classical Hodgkin lymphoma.

Only a few counts were recorded for this clone. This chain links TRBV27 with TRBJ1-4, with TRBD1 matching over 7 bases. Germline V gene sequence: CDR1 MNHEY, CDR2 SMNVEV (reference sequence). The V and J ends lost 5 bases and 7 bases, in that order; junction bases with no gene match: 10. This CDR3 comprises 15 residues. CDR3 region: CASSTQTGSREKLFF. CDR3 sequence (DNA): TGTGCCAGCAGTACACAGACAGGGTCTCGTGAAAAACTGTTTTTT.

The chain links TRBV7-2 to TRBJ2-5; TRBD2 agrees at 14 bases. The germline V gene encodes CDR1 SGHTA and CDR2 FQGNSA. The V segment lost 5 bases and the J segment 6 bases; nucleotides outside the gene matches: 5. The CDR3 is 15 residues long. CDR3 sequence (DNA): TGTGCCAGCAGCAAAGGACTAGCGGGGGGCCAGACCCAGTACTTC. Protein sequence: CASSKGLAGGQTQYF.

This chain uses TRBV10-3 with TRBJ2-2; 7 nucleotides agree with TRBD1. Germline CDR1 reads ENHRY; CDR2 reads SYGVKD. The CDR3 totals 16 residues. The V and J ends lost 0 bases and 7 bases, in that order; junction bases with no gene match: 8. The chain's CDR3 is CAISESRGGGNGELFF. In DNA form, the CDR3 reads TGTGCCATCAGTGAGTCGAGAGGGGGCGGAAACGGGGAGCTGTTTTTT.

The rearrangement links TRBV2 to TRBJ2-4; no firm D call. The CDR3 is 14 amino acids. V was trimmed by 6 bases and J by 8 bases, leaving 17 bases between them. Germline CDR1 and CDR2: SNHLY and FYNNEI. CDR3 protein: CASSAALNRDIQYF. The CDR3 bases are TGTGCCAGCAGCGCCGCCTTAAATCGGGACATTCAGTACTTC.

This clone has just one count. The chain uses TRBV10-3 and TRBJ2-7; 10 bases agree with TRBD1. The V segment lost 5 bases and the J segment 4 bases; nucleotides outside the gene matches: 14. Germline V gene data show CDR1 as ENHRY and CDR2 as SYGVKD. CDR3 length equals 17 residues. The CDR3 is CAISPLGRQGAKYEQYF. CDR3 nucleotides: TGTGCCATCAGTCCTTTGGGGCGACAGGGGGCGAAATACGAGCAGTACTTC.

The V call is TRBV6-1, the J call TRBJ2-7; D uncertain. Trimming took off 3 bases at V and 6 bases at J, with 15 bases between the two ends. CDR1 is MNHNS and CDR2 is SASEGT in the germline V gene. CDR3 length equals 14 residues. DNA for the CDR3: TGTGCCAGCAGTGAGGTGTTAGCCCCTCGCGAGCAGTACTTC. Protein product: CASSEVLAPREQYF.

The chain recombines TRBV2 with TRBJ2-1, with D uncertain. Germline V gene lookup returns CDR1 SNHLY and CDR2 FYNNEI. The CDR3 runs 13 residues. The V and J ends lost 5 bases and 6 bases respectively, with 11 bases between them. In DNA form, the CDR3 reads TGTGCCAGCAGTAAAGTGTTACTCAATGAGCAGTTCTTC. Protein: CASSKVLLNEQFF.

V and J are TRBV7-2 and TRBJ2-7, with 10 bases aligning to TRBD2. The germline V gene has CDR1 SGHTA and CDR2 FQGNSA. V shed 4 bases, J shed 6 bases, and the junction held 9 bases outside the gene matches. CDR3 length: 15 amino acids. The CDR3 bases are TGTGCCAGCAGCTACAGCGGGGGGGCGCAGTTCGAGCAGTACTTC. Translated: CASSYSGGAQFEQYF.

J is TRBJ2-7 and V is TRBV19, with D possibly TRBD1 on 6 matching bases. The CDR3 runs 14 residues. Trimming pared 6 bases from V and 3 bases from J, leaving 15 bases between. Germline values: CDR1 LNHDA, CDR2 SQIVND (reference sequence). CDR3 protein: CASSFGTNFYEQYF. For the CDR3, the DNA is TGTGCCAGTAGCTTCGGGACAAATTTCTACGAGCAGTACTTC.

The V and J genes are TRBV10-3 and TRBJ2-3, with TRBD2 matching over 7 bases. Germline values: CDR1 ENHRY, CDR2 SYGVKD. V was pared by 2 bases and J by 4 bases, with 6 bases of the junction left unmatched. The CDR3 length is 15 residues. As DNA, the CDR3 is TGTGCCATCAGTGAGGCGAGCGGGATCGCAGATACGCAGTATTTT. Protein: CAISEASGIADTQYF.

The chain combines TRBV11-2 with TRBJ1-1; tentative D call: TRBD1 (6 bases). Trimming removed 1 base from V and 3 bases from J, with 15 bases in between. Germline V lookup: CDR1 SGHAT, CDR2 FQNNGV. The CDR3 is made up of 16 amino acids. The CDR3 reads CASSLAGWGADTEAFF. CDR3 nucleotides: TGTGCCAGCAGCTTAGCAGGGTGGGGGGCGGACACTGAAGCTTTCTTT. The variable domain in full, with the rest retrieved from reference TRBV11-2 and TRBJ1-1, is EAGVAQSPRYKIIEKRQSVAFWCNPISGHATLYWYQQILGQGPKLLIQFQNNGVVDDSQLPKDRFSAERLKGVDSTLKIQPAKLEDSAVYLCASSLAGWGADTEAFFGQGTRLTVV.

V usage is TRBV5-1 and J usage is TRBJ2-1; D is undetermined. The germline V gene encodes CDR1 SGHRS and CDR2 YFSETQ. V lost 2 bases and J lost 6, with 9 bases in between. The CDR3 contains 13 residues. The CDR3 nucleotides are TGCGCCAGCAGCTTAAGTGTCTCCAATGAGCAGTTCTTC. This sequence encodes CASSLSVSNEQFF.

J is TRBJ2-1 and V is TRBV28; perhaps D is TRBD1 or TRBD2 (5 bases each). CDR1 and CDR2 (germline): MDHEN, SYDVKM. Trimming removed 2 bases from V and 0 bases from J, with 8 bases in between. This CDR3 has 15 amino acids. CDR3 DNA sequence: TGTGCCAGCAGTTTAGGGGGTAGCTCCTACAATGAGCAGTTCTTC. Its translation: CASSLGGSSYNEQFF.

The V and J genes are TRBV28 and TRBJ2-2; a weak D match, TRBD2 (6 bases). With 7 bases removed from V and 4 bases from J, the gap between germline ends came to 16 bases. From germline, CDR1 is MDHEN and CDR2 SYDVKM. This CDR3 spans 15 amino acids. The CDR3: CASTPRGGVTGELFF. As DNA, the CDR3 is TGTGCCAGCACCCCCCGAGGAGGGGTCACCGGGGAGCTGTTTTTT.